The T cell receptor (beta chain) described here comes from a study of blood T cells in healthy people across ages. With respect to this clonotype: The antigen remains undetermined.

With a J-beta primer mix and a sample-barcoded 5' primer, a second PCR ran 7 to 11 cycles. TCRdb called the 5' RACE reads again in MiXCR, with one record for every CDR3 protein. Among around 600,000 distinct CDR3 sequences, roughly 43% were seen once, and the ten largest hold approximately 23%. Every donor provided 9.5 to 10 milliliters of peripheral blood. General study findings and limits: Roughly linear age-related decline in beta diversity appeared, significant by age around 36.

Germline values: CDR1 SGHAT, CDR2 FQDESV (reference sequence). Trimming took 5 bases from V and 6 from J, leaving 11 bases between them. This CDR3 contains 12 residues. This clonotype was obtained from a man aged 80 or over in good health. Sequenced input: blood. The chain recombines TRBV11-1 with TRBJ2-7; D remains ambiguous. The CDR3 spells CASSPTMAEQYF. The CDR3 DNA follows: TGTGCCAGCAGCCCTACGATGGCCGAGCAGTACTTC.